The source of this T cell receptor (beta chain) is a study of blood T cell repertoires in COVID-19. Study information: Donors in the United States, Italy and Spain gave samples during acute or convalescent COVID-19. T cells, B-cell-depleted T cells, or PBMCs provided the cDNA or gDNA that served as material.

The CDR3 has 17 residues. The V segment lost 5 bases and the J segment 0 bases; nucleotides outside the gene matches: 8. In germline, CDR1 is SGHTA, CDR2 FQGTGA. This table comes from immunoSEQ multiplex PCR, and its TCRdb copy is limited to in-frame clones, with some not included. The profile shows under 300,000 clones, 88% of them singletons. The clonotype originates from a middle-aged woman who had recovered from COVID-19. The rearrangement links TRBV7-3 to TRBJ2-2, with TRBD2 matching over 8 bases. Material for sequencing was peripheral blood. The CDR3 loop is CASSQTGTSANTGELFF. The CDR3 nucleotides are TGTGCCAGCAGCCAAACCGGGACTAGTGCGAACACCGGGGAGCTGTTTTTT.